This passage covers 21 T cell receptor beta chains from one sample sequenced in a study of T cells in localized non-small cell lung cancer. Profiling relied on immunoSEQ multiplex PCR, and the TCRdb table lists in-frame clones only, not all of them. The top ten clones hold around 6.1% of a sample with tens of thousands of clones, around 86% of them seen once. Here the sequenced sample was peripheral blood mononuclear cells, taken before any cancer treatment. The source of these receptors is an older male donor with stage II lung adenocarcinoma.

As concerns this clone: This specimen includes other DNA sequences encoding the same CDR3. CDR3 sequence reads: CASSPPSSYEQYF. The CDR3, as DNA: TGTGCCAGCTCACCTCCTTCCTCCTACGAGCAGTACTTC. The chain employs TRBV18 and TRBJ2-7; the D is unclear. The V gene lost 3 bases and the J gene lost 0 bases, with 6 bases spanning the gap. The CDR3 is 13 amino acids. Germline V CDR1 and CDR2: KGHSH, LQKENI. The variable domain in full, completed from reference TRBV18 and TRBJ2-7, reads NAGVMQNPRHLVRRRGQEARLRCSPMKGHSHVYWYRQLPEEGLKFMVYLQKENIIDESGMPKERFSAEFPKEGPSILRIQQVVRGDSAAYFCASSPPSSYEQYFGPGTRLTVT.

This rearrangement joins TRBV7-2 to TRBJ1-5, with TRBD1 as a possible D gene (6 bases). Trimming stripped 3 bases from V and 5 bases from J, with 8 bases between. CDR1 is SGHTA, CDR2 FQGNSA, per germline. The CDR3 has 13 residues. The CDR3 loop is CASSFRQDQPQHF. The CDR3 nucleotides are TGTGCCAGCAGCTTTCGACAGGATCAGCCCCAGCATTTT.

V and J are TRBV15 and TRBJ2-5; the D gene is possibly TRBD2 (5 bases). This CDR3 is 11 amino acids long. Trimming removed 3 bases at V and 7 bases at J, with 6 bases between. From germline, CDR1 is LNHNV and CDR2 YYDKDF (reference sequence). The CDR3: CATSSGGTQYF. For the CDR3, the DNA is TGTGCCACCAGCAGCGGAGGGACCCAGTACTTC.

The chain couples TRBV5-4 to TRBJ2-5, with D tentatively TRBD1 or TRBD2 (5 bases each). V lost 3 bases, J lost 7 bases, and 22 bases lay in between. Germline V lookup: CDR1 SGHNT, CDR2 YYREEE (reference sequence). The CDR3 totals 16 residues. CDR3 DNA sequence: TGTGCCAGCAGCTCACGTACAGGATCTCTAGAGGGGACCCAGTACTTC. It yields the protein CASSSRTGSLEGTQYF.

The CDR3 DNA follows: TGTGCCAGCAGTGCCTCCTATGGCTACACCTTC. Translation gives CASSASYGYTF. The chain carries TRBV25-1 and TRBJ1-2; D not certain. Per germline, CDR1 MGHDK and CDR2 SYGVNS. The length of the CDR3 is 11 residues. With 4 bases removed from V and 4 bases from J, the gap between germline ends came to 4 bases.

The chain employs TRBV4-2 and TRBJ2-1, with D uncertain. V was trimmed by 0 bases and J by 0 bases, leaving 15 bases between them. Germline lookup yields CDR1 LGHNA and CDR2 YNFKEQ. The CDR3 sequence is 18 residues long. CDR3 sequence reads: CASSQDVSGWSSYNEQFF. The CDR3 DNA is TGTGCCAGCAGCCAAGATGTTTCCGGGTGGAGCTCCTACAATGAGCAGTTCTTC.

This clone was found once. The V call is TRBV7-3, the J call TRBJ1-2, with a possible D match to TRBD1 (6 bases). Trimming removed 2 bases at V and 7 bases at J, with 11 bases between. The CDR3 runs to 13 residues. CDR1 SGHTA and CDR2 FQGTGA come from the germline V gene. CDR3 nucleotides: TGTGCCAGCAGCTTAGACAGGTTCTCTGGCTACACCTTC. Protein sequence: CASSLDRFSGYTF.

V and J are TRBV28 and TRBJ1-1; 8 positions match TRBD1. The CDR3 has 17 residues. Germline CDR1 MDHEN, CDR2 SYDVKM. Losses at the gene ends were 6 bases for V and 4 bases for J; bases not matched to a gene: 16. CDR3 protein: CASRTSGGAFAGTEAFF. Written as DNA, the CDR3 is TGTGCCAGCAGGACCTCAGGGGGCGCGTTCGCGGGCACTGAAGCTTTCTTT.

The chain joins TRBV6-6 to TRBJ1-1; no firm D call. The germline gives CDR1 MNHNY, CDR2 SVGAGI (reference sequence). The CDR3 length is 14 residues. Trimming took off 5 bases at V and 3 bases at J, with 13 bases between the two ends. The CDR3 protein is CASSRPDGYTEAFF. The CDR3 DNA reads TGTGCCAGCAGTCGACCGGACGGGTACACTGAAGCTTTCTTT.

The chain recombines TRBV11-2 with TRBJ2-1; D gene uncertain. CDR1 SGHAT and CDR2 FQNNGV come from the germline V gene. Trimming pared 0 bases from V and 8 bases from J, leaving 5 bases between. The CDR3 length is 12 residues. For the CDR3, the DNA is TGTGCCAGCAGCTTAGATCGGGATGAGCAGTTCTTC. Translating gives CASSLDRDEQFF.

The V call is TRBV5-1, the J call TRBJ2-1; D may be TRBD2 (6 bases). CDR1 and CDR2 from the germline V gene are SGHRS and YFSETQ. Trimming took off 6 bases at V and 0 bases at J, with 16 bases between the two ends. CDR3 length equals 16 residues. The CDR3 sequence: CASKEAGTASYNEQFF. CDR3 in DNA: TGCGCCAGCAAAGAGGCGGGGACTGCCTCCTACAATGAGCAGTTCTTC.

V and J are TRBV6-6 and TRBJ1-5, with D tentatively TRBD1 (5 bases). CDR3 length equals 13 residues. The V and J ends lost 8 bases and 5 bases respectively, with 13 bases between them. Germline lookup yields CDR1 MNHNY and CDR2 SVGAGI (reference sequence). The CDR3 DNA follows: TGTGCCAGCGGGGACGGGCGATATCAGCCCCAGCATTTT. Its protein is CASGDGRYQPQHF.

This chain links TRBV30 with TRBJ1-1; D gene unclear. Germline CDR1 GTSNPN, CDR2 SVGIG (reference sequence). Trimming shortened V by 4 bases and J by 4 bases, and 13 bases separated the two germline ends. There are 13 residues in the CDR3. Here the CDR3 DNA reads TGTGCCTGGACCTGGGGATGGGGCACTGAAGCTTTCTTT. This gives the protein CAWTWGWGTEAFF.

The rearrangement uses TRBV7-9 and TRBJ2-5; perhaps D is TRBD1 or TRBD2 (6 bases each). CDR1 and CDR2 (germline): SEHNR, FQNEAQ (reference sequence). V was cut by 1 base and J by 1 base, with 13 bases left in between. The CDR3 covers 16 residues. The DNA of the CDR3 is TGTGCCAGCAGCTTAGTTGGGGGGCTTATCCAAGAGACCCAGTACTTC. Amino acids: CASSLVGGLIQETQYF.

The gene calls are TRBV5-1 and TRBJ1-1, with D possibly TRBD1 on 6 matching bases. Looked up from germline, CDR1 is SGHRS and CDR2 is YFSETQ. The V gene lost 2 bases and the J gene lost 3 bases, with 11 bases spanning the gap. CDR3 length: 14 residues. The CDR3 loop is CASSFTGSDTEAFF. CDR3 DNA: TGCGCCAGCAGCTTCACAGGGTCGGACACTGAAGCTTTCTTT.

The rearrangement uses TRBV29-1 and TRBJ2-6; TRBD1 might be the D (5 bases). Germline values: CDR1 SQVTM, CDR2 ANQGSEA. The CDR3 loop spans 16 amino acids. Trimming left V 3 bases short and J 1 base short, with 13 bases between. In DNA form, the CDR3 reads TGCAGCGTTGAGTATAGGGGAAGGTCTGGGGCCAACGTCCTGACTTTC. It translates to CSVEYRGRSGANVLTF.

J is TRBJ2-3 and V is TRBV5-6; TRBD1 is a possible D gene (5 bases). CDR1 and CDR2 from the germline V gene are SGHDT and YYEEEE. CDR3 length: 13 residues. The germline V and J ends were trimmed by 3 bases and 3 bases, with 8 bases remaining between them. The CDR3 region is CASSWQGTDTQYF. CDR3 nucleotides: TGTGCCAGCAGCTGGCAGGGTACAGATACGCAGTATTTT.

The chain employs TRBV7-3 and TRBJ2-7; D unclear. V was pared by 5 bases and J by 3 bases, with 17 bases between. The germline gives CDR1 SGHTA, CDR2 FQGTGA. The length of the CDR3 is 15 residues. Here the CDR3 DNA reads TGTGCCAGCAGCCCCCGGCCCGGGTCCCTCTACGAGCAGTACTTC. Amino acid sequence: CASSPRPGSLYEQYF.

The rearrangement links TRBV11-1 to TRBJ2-5, with D unresolved. The CDR3 has 14 amino acids. The germline V gene encodes CDR1 SGHAT and CDR2 FQDESV (reference sequence). V was trimmed by 2 bases and J by 5 bases, leaving 12 bases between them. The CDR3 here is CASSLTPRLETQYF. Written as DNA, the CDR3 is TGTGCCAGCAGCTTAACGCCTCGCTTGGAGACCCAGTACTTC.

The V and J genes are TRBV9 and TRBJ2-1, with unresolved D. The V and J ends lost 0 bases and 10 bases respectively, with 14 bases between them. CDR3 length: 14 residues. Germline CDR1 reads SGDLS; CDR2 reads YYNGEE. Here the CDR3 DNA reads TGTGCCAGCAGCGTAGAATTAAGGCGAGGAGAGCAGTTCTTC. It yields the protein CASSVELRRGEQFF.

The chain employs TRBV28 and TRBJ1-2; 8 bases match TRBD1. Germline CDR1 reads MDHEN; CDR2 reads SYDVKM. With 6 bases clipped from V and 8 bases from J, the junction kept 5 bases outside the gene matches. CDR3 length: 12 residues. CDR3 nucleotides: TGTGCCAGCAGCCGGACAGGGAGAGGCTACACCTTC. Protein: CASSRTGRGYTF.